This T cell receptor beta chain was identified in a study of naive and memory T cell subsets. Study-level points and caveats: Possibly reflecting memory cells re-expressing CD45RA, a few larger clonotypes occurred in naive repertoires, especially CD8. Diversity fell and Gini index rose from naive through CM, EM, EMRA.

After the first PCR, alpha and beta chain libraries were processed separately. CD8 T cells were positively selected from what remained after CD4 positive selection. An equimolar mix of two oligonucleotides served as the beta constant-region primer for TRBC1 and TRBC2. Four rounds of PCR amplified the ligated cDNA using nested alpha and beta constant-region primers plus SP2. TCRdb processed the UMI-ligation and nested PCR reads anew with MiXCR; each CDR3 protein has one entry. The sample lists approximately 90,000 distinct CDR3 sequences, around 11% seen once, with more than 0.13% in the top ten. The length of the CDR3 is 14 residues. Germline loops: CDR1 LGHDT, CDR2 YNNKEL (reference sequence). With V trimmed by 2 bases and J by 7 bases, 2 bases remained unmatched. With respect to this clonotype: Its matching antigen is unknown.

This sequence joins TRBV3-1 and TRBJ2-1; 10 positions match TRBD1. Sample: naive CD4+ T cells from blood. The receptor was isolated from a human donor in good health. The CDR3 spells CASSQRQGANEQFF. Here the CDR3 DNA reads TGTGCCAGCAGCCAACGACAGGGGGCGAATGAGCAGTTCTTC.